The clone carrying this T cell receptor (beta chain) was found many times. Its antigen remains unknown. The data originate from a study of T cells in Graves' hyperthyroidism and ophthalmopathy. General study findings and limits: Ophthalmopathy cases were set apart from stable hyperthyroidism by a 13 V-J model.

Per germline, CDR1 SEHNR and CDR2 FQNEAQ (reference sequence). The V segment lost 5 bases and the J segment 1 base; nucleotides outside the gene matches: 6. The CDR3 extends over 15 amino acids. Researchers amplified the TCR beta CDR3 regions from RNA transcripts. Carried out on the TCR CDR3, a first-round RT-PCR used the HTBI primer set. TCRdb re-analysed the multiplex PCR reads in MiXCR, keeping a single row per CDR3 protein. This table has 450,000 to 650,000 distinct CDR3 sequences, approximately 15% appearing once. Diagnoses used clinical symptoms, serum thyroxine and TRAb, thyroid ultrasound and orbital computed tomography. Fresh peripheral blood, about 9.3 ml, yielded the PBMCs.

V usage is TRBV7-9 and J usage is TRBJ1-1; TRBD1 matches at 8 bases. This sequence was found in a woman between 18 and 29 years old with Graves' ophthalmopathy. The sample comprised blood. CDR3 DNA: TGTGCCAGCAGCATTACAGGGGGTAAGAACACTGAAGCTTTCTTT. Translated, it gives CASSITGGKNTEAFF.